This passage covers 15 T cell receptor beta chains from one sample sequenced in a study of T cells after yellow fever vaccination (dated by TCRdb to the late 2010s). To prepare the library, 5' RACE was applied. The sequencer listed for this sample is Illumina NovaSeq 6000. TCRdb applied fastp at Q25 and MiXCR to the public reads, then kept only in-frame beta chains. A single entry per CDR3 protein holds the most common genes and DNA from its merged rows. The sample data list about 130,000 distinct CDR3 sequences, and roughly 9% of these were observed just once. Roughly 43% of the sample is in the top ten clones. The treatment or condition tag for this specimen amounts to: live attenuated yellow fever vaccine strain. This sample comprised CD8+ T cells sorted from PBMCs, obtained on the day of the yellow fever booster vaccination. All receptors come from a man between 18 and 35 years old who received the YFV17D yellow fever vaccine.

V usage is TRBV4-3 and J usage is TRBJ2-3, with unresolved D. Germline loops: CDR1 LGHNA, CDR2 YSLEER. This CDR3 comprises 16 residues. With 2 bases removed from V and 0 bases from J, the gap between germline ends came to 12 bases. The CDR3 sequence is CASSQRMQPSTDTQYF. DNA for the CDR3: TGCGCCAGCAGCCAAAGAATGCAGCCCAGCACAGATACGCAGTATTTT.

This clonotype came up many times. The chain uses TRBV20-1 and TRBJ1-2, with 7 bases matching TRBD1. Germline V gives CDR1 DFQATT, CDR2 SNEGSKA (reference sequence). V lost 6 bases to trimming and J lost 0 bases; unmatched junction nucleotides: 13. The CDR3 has 16 amino acids. CDR3 DNA: TGCAGTGCCACGGGACAGTTCAACTGGGCTAACTATGGCTACACCTTC. This gives the protein CSATGQFNWANYGYTF.

This clonotype was found a few times. The chain combines TRBV19 with TRBJ1-2; D is possibly TRBD1 (5 bases). Trimming removed 7 bases at V and 7 bases at J, with 13 bases between. The CDR3 runs 12 residues. CDR1 and CDR2 (germline): LNHDA, SQIVND (reference sequence). In nucleotides, the CDR3 is TGTGCCAGTATCGGGGGAGTGAGTGGCTACACCTTC. Its protein product is CASIGGVSGYTF.

This clonotype was counted between two and nine times. V gene TRBV5-5 combines with J gene TRBJ1-4; 7 bases agree with TRBD1. The germline V gene encodes CDR1 SGHKS and CDR2 YYEKEE (reference sequence). The CDR3 length is 17 residues. V shed 4 bases and J 5 bases; nucleotides not matched to a gene: 14. The CDR3 DNA reads TGTGCCAGCAGCACGGAAATAGGGACAGCTAAAAATGAAAAACTGTTTTTT. It encodes CASSTEIGTAKNEKLFF.

The sample holds a few counts of this clonotype. The V and J genes are TRBV7-9 and TRBJ2-7, with D possibly TRBD2 on 6 matching bases. With 5 bases removed from V and 3 bases from J, the gap between germline ends came to 20 bases. Germline V gene lookup returns CDR1 SEHNR and CDR2 FQNEAQ (reference sequence). This CDR3 is 16 amino acids long. CDR3 DNA: TGTGCCAGCAGCCCGTCGACCGGGACTTCTCGCTACGAGCAGTACGTC. It translates to CASSPSTGTSRYEQYV.

V usage is TRBV20-1 and J usage is TRBJ2-2; D might be TRBD2 (6 bases). Trimming cost V 0 bases and J 7 bases, with 21 bases left between them. Germline CDR1 is DFQATT and CDR2 is SNEGSKA (reference sequence). The CDR3 consists of 17 residues. The CDR3 sequence is CSARDTVAISAGGELFF. CDR3 nucleotides: TGCAGTGCTAGAGATACAGTAGCAATATCAGCGGGCGGGGAGCTGTTTTTT.

This clonotype was observed a handful of times. The chain uses TRBV20-1 and TRBJ2-7, with D uncertain. Germline CDR1 reads DFQATT; CDR2 reads SNEGSKA (reference sequence). This CDR3 spans 11 amino acids. Trimming took 0 bases from V and 3 from J, leaving 3 bases between them. The CDR3 region is CSARDSYEQYF. In nucleotides, the CDR3 is TGCAGTGCTAGAGACAGCTACGAGCAGTACTTC.

There are many counts of this clonotype. The chain recombines TRBV4-1 with TRBJ2-6, with TRBD1 matching over 7 bases. The CDR3 runs 16 residues. J lost 4 bases, V lost 0 bases, and 3 bases had no gene match. The germline V gene has CDR1 MGHRA and CDR2 YSYEKL. This CDR3 reads CASSQEGGVGANVLTF. As DNA, the CDR3 is TGCGCCAGCAGCCAAGAAGGGGGCGTAGGGGCCAACGTCCTGACTTTC.

Of note for this clonotype: The junction shows a germline mismatch at one end, possibly a read error. This chain uses TRBV14 with TRBJ1-4; D might be TRBD1 (5 bases). The length of the CDR3 is 16 residues. Germline CDR1 reads SGHDN; CDR2 reads FVKESK. The CDR3 DNA reads TGTGCCAGCAGCCAAGGGACCAAATCCAGAGGGGAAAAACTTTTTTTT. Amino acid sequence: CASSQGTKSRGEKLFF.

This clonotype was seen repeatedly, ten times or more. The CDR3 is CSARALPWTPRGANYGYTF. CDR3 nucleotides: TGCAGTGCTAGAGCCTTACCATGGACACCCCGAGGGGCTAACTATGGCTACACCTTC. The genes are TRBV20-1 and TRBJ1-2; TRBD1 is a possible D gene (5 bases). With 1 base removed from V and 0 bases from J, the gap between germline ends came to 24 bases. There are 19 residues in the CDR3. Germline-derived CDR1 and CDR2 are DFQATT and SNEGSKA (reference sequence).

This clonotype has just a few counts. This chain connects TRBV27 to TRBJ2-1; 10 bases line up with TRBD2. CDR3 size: 15 residues. The germline gives CDR1 MNHEY, CDR2 SMNVEV (reference sequence). V gave up 3 bases and J gave up 7 bases; unmatched junction bases: 6. For the CDR3, the DNA is TGTGCCAGCAGTTTTAGCGGGGGGTTTATAAATGAGCAGTTCTTC. This encodes CASSFSGGFINEQFF.

This clonotype was seen at least ten times. The rearrangement links TRBV4-1 to TRBJ1-2; D is perhaps TRBD1 (5 bases). CDR1 is MGHRA and CDR2 is YSYEKL in the germline V gene. Trimming shortened V by 3 bases and J by 3 bases, and 11 bases separated the two germline ends. This CDR3 region has 14 residues. The chain's CDR3 is CASSHPRDYYGYTF. The CDR3 DNA follows: TGCGCCAGCAGCCACCCCAGGGATTACTATGGCTACACCTTC.

The chain is built from TRBV7-8 and TRBJ1-2, with D unresolved. Germline CDR1 is SGHVS and CDR2 is FQNEAQ. The CDR3 runs to 14 residues. V was cut by 2 bases and J by 2 bases, with 9 bases left in between. As DNA, the CDR3 is TGTGCCAGCAGCTTAAGCGGGGAAAACTATGGCTACACCTTC. Its translation: CASSLSGENYGYTF.

The rearrangement uses TRBV7-9 and TRBJ2-2; 7 bases are shared with TRBD1. This CDR3 comprises 16 residues. Losses at the gene ends were 5 bases for V and 4 bases for J; bases not matched to a gene: 10. Germline V lookup: CDR1 SEHNR, CDR2 FQNEAQ (reference sequence). Here the CDR3 DNA reads TGTGCCAGCAGCGGCCAGGGACAGTTGTCCACCGGGGAGCTGTTTTTT. Translated: CASSGQGQLSTGELFF.

This clonotype was detected a few times. The chain has TRBV12-3 or TRBV12-4 and TRBJ2-7; weak D call: TRBD1 (6 bases). The CDR3 has 13 amino acids. V was clipped by 8 bases and J by 0 bases, with 11 bases between them. The CDR3 DNA reads TGTGCCAGCGCAACAGGGAGCTCCTACGAGCAGTACTTC. The encoded protein is CASATGSSYEQYF.